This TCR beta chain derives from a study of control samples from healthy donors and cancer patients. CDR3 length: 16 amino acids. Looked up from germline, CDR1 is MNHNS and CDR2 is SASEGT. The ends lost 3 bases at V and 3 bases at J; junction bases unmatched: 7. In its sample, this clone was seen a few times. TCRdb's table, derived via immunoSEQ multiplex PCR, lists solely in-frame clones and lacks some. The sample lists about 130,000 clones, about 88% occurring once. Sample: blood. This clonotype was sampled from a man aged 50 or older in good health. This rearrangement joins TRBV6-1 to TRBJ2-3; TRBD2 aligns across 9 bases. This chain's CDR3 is CASSDYRLAGTDTQYF. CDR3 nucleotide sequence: TGTGCCAGCAGTGATTATCGGCTAGCGGGGACAGATACGCAGTATTTT.